This T cell receptor beta chain was recovered during a study of T-cell memory formation after mild COVID-19. Study-level results: Cross-reactive memory apparently joined, as some responding clones appeared in pre-infection memory. CD4+ contracting clones were mainly CM and EM; CD8+ ones, EMRA. Later expanders leaned toward CD4+, whereas clones contracting from day 15 to 85 were balanced CD4/CD8.

Germline CDR1 and CDR2: SEHNR and FQNEAQ (reference sequence). This CDR3 is built from 15 residues. V was cut by 3 bases and J by 8 bases, with 19 bases left in between. This clonotype was observed a few times. Its specificity is unknown. TCRalpha and TCRbeta libraries used 5'RACE with constant-segment primers and UMIs. TCRdb analysed the 5' RACE reads with MiXCR anew, one entry per CDR3 protein. Here the sample spans around 90,000 distinct CDR3 sequences, about 13% being singletons. This sequence was found in an adult woman who had mild COVID-19 (a few samples of this study predate the infection). Cell type and time point are not known. The source material was PBMCs or a T cell subset sorted from them (not recorded which). This chain joins TRBV7-9 and TRBJ1-2; possibly TRBD1 for D (6 bases). CDR3 in DNA: TGTGCCAGCAGCTTCCCAGGGGTGATGACGTACGGCTACACCTTC. It encodes CASSFPGVMTYGYTF.